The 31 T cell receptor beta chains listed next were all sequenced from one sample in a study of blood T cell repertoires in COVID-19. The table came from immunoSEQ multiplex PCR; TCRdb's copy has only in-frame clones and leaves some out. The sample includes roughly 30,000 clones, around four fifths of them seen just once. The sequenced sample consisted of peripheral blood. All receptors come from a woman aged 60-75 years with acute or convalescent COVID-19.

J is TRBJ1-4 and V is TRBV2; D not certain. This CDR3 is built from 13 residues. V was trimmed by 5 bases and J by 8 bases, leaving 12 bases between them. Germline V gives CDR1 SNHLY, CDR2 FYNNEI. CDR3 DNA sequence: TGTGCCAGCAGTTTGCCCCCACTGGAAAAACTGTTTTTT. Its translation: CASSLPPLEKLFF.

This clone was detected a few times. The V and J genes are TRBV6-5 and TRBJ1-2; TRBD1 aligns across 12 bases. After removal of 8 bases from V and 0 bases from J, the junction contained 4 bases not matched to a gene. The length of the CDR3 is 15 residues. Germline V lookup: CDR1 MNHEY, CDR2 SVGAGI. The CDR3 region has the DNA TGTGCCAGCGGGGGACAGGGGGCCCCTAACTATGGCTACACCTTC. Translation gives CASGGQGAPNYGYTF.

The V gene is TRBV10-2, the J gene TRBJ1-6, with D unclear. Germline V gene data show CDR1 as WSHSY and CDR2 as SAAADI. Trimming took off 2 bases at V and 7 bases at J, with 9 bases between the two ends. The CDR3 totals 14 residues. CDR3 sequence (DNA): TGCGCCAGCAGTGAGAACGGTTCAAATTCACCCCTCCACTTT. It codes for CASSENGSNSPLHF.

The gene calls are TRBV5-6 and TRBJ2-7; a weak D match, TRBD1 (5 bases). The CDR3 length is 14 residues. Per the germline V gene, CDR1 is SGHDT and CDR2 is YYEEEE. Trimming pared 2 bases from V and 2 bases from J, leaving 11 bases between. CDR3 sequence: CASSFPQVPYEQYF. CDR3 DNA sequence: TGTGCCAGCAGCTTCCCACAGGTGCCCTACGAGCAGTACTTC.

The CDR3 nucleotides read TGCAGCGTTGAAGACTGGACAGGTTCCCAAGAGACCCAGTACTTC. Protein product: CSVEDWTGSQETQYF. The V call is TRBV29-1, the J call TRBJ2-5, with TRBD1 identical over 7 bases. Trimming at V came to 0 bases and at J to 1 base, leaving 5 bases not matched to a gene. The CDR3 totals 15 residues. Per germline, CDR1 SQVTM and CDR2 ANQGSEA.

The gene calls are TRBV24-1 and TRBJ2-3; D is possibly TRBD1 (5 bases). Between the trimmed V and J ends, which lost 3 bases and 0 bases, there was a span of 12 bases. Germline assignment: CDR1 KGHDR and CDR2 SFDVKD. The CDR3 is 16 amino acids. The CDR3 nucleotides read TGTGCCACCAGTGATGTCCAGGGTGGTAGCACAGATACGCAGTATTTT. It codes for CATSDVQGGSTDTQYF.

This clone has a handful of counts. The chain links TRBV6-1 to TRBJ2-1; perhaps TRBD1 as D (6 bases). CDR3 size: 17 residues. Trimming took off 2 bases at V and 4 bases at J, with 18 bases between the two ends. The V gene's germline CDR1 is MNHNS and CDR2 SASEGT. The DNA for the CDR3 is TGTGCCAGCAGTGAACGGGTCGGACAGATTAATTACAATGAGCAGTTCTTC. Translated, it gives CASSERVGQINYNEQFF.

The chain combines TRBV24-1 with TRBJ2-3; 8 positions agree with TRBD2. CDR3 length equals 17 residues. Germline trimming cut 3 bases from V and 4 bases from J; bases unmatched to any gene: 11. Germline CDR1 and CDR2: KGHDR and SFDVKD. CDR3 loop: CATSDPLAGPYPDTQYF. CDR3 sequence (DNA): TGTGCCACCAGTGATCCGCTAGCGGGCCCCTATCCAGATACGCAGTATTTT.

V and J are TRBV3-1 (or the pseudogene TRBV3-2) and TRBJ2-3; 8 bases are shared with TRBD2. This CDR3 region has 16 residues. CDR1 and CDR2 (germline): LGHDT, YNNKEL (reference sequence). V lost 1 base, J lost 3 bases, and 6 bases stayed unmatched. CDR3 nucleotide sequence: TGTGCCAGCAGCCAAGCGTCGGGGGGGCCGACAGATACGCAGTATTTT. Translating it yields CASSQASGGPTDTQYF.

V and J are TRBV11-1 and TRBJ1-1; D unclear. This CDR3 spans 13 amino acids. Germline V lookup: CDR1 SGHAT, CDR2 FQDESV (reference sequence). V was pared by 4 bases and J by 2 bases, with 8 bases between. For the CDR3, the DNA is TGTGCCAGCAGCTGGGCCACCAACACTGAAGCTTTCTTT. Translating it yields CASSWATNTEAFF.

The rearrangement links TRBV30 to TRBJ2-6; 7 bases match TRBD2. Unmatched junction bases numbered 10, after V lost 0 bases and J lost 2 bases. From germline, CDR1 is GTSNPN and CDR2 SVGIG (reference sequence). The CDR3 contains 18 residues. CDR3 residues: CAWSVAGVGVPGANVLTF. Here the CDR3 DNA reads TGTGCCTGGAGTGTCGCGGGGGTGGGAGTGCCTGGGGCCAACGTCCTGACTTTC.

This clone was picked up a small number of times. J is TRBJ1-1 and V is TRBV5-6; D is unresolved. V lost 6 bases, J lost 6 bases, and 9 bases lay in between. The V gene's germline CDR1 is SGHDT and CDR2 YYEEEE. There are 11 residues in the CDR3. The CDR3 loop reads CASTAQAEAFF. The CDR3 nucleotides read TGTGCCAGCACCGCTCAGGCTGAAGCTTTCTTT.

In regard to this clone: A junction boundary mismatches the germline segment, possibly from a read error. CDR3 region: CASSLTPPAGGLVF. CDR3 in DNA: TGCGCCAGCAGCCTCACGCCCCCAGCGGGGGGCCTAGTCTTC. The chain uses TRBV4-1 and TRBJ2-1; 9 positions agree with TRBD2. The CDR3 contains 14 residues. CDR1 is MGHRA and CDR2 is YSYEKL in the germline V gene.

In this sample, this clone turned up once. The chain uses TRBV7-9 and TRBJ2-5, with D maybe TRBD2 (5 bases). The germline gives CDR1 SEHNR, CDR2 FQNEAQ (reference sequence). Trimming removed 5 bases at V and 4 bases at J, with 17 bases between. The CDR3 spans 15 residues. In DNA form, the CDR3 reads TGTGCCAGCAGCCTCGAAGCGGTCCTCGTAGAGACCCAGTACTTC. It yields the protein CASSLEAVLVETQYF.

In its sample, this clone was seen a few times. The CDR3 nucleotides are TGTGCCAGCAGCTTAGGCGTGGGAGGACAGGGACAAGAGACCCAGTACTTC. As protein: CASSLGVGGQGQETQYF. V and J are TRBV11-3 and TRBJ2-5, with 8 bases fitting TRBD1. The CDR3 runs to 17 residues. CDR1 and CDR2 from the germline V gene are SGHNT and YENEEA. Trimming at V came to 1 base and at J to 2 bases, leaving 9 bases not matched to a gene.

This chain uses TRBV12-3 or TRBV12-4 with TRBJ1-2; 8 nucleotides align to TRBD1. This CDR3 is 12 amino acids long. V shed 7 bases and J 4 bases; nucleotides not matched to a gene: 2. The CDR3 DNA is TGTGCCAGCATTGACAGGGGCTATGGCTACACCTTC. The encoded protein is CASIDRGYGYTF.

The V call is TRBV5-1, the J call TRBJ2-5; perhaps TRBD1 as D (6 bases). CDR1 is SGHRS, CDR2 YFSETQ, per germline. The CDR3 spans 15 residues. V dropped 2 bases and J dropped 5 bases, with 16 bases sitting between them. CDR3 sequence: CASSFRGRSGETQYF. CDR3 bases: TGCGCCAGCAGCTTCAGGGGCCGCTCGGGGGAGACCCAGTACTTC.

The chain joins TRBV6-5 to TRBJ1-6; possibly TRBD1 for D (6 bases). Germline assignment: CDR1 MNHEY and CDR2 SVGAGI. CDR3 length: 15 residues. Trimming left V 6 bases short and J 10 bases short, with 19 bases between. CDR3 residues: CASSLVGGTNSPLHF. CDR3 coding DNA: TGTGCCAGCAGCCTCGTAGGGGGGACTAACTCACCCCTCCACTTT.

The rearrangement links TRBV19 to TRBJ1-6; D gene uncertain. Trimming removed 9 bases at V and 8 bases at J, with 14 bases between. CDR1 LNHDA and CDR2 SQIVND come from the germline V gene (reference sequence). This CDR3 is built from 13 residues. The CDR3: CASTPRLDSPLHF. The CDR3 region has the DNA TGTGCCAGCACCCCCCGGCTAGATTCACCCCTCCACTTT. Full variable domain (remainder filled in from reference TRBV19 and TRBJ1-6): DGGITQSPKYLFRKEGQNVTLSCEQNLNHDAMYWYRQDPGQGLRLIYYSQIVNDFQKGDIAEGYSVSREKKESFPLTVTSAQKNPTAFYLCASTPRLDSPLHFGNGTRLTVT.

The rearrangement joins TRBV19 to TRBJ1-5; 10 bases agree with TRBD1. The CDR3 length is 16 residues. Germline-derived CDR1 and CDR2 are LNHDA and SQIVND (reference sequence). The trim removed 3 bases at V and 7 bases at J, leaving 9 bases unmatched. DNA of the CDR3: TGTGCCAGTAGTATTTTACCGGGACAGGGGAGGCAGCCCCAGCATTTT. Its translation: CASSILPGQGRQPQHF. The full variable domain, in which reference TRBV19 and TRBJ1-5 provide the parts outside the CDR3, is DGGITQSPKYLFRKEGQNVTLSCEQNLNHDAMYWYRQDPGQGLRLIYYSQIVNDFQKGDIAEGYSVSREKKESFPLTVTSAQKNPTAFYLCASSILPGQGRQPQHFGDGTRLSIL.

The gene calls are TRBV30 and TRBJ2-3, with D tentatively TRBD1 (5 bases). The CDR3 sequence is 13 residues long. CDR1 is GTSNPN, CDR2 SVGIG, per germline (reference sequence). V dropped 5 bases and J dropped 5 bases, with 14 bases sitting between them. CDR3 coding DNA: TGTGCCTGGGACAGTCAAATGGGAGATACGCAGTATTTT. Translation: CAWDSQMGDTQYF.

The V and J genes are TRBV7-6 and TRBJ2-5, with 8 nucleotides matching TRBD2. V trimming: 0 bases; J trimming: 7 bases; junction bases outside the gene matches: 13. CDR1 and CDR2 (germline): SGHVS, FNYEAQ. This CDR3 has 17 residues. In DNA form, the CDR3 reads TGTGCCAGCAGCTTAGCGACGGGCGGGGGGCCGGGGGCGACCCAGTACTTC. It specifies CASSLATGGGPGATQYF.

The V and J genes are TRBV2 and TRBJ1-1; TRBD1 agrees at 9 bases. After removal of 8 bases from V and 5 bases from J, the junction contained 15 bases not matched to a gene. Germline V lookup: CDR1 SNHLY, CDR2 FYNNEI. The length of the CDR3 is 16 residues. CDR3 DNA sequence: TGTGCCAGCCGAAAAGGTGACGGGACAGGGCGAACTGAAGCTTTCTTT. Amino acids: CASRKGDGTGRTEAFF.

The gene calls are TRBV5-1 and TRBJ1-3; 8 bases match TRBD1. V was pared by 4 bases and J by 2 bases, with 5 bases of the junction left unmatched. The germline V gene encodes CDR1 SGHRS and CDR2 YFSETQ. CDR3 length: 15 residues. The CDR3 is CASSPETGAGNTIYF. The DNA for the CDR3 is TGCGCCAGCAGCCCGGAGACAGGGGCTGGAAACACCATATATTTT.

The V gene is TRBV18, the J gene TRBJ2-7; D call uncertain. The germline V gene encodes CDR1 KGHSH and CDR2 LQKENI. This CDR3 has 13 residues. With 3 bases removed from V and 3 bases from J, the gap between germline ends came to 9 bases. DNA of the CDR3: TGTGCCAGCTCACCGACTTCCGACTACGAGCAGTACTTC. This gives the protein CASSPTSDYEQYF.

CDR3: CASSPLATVDSGANVLTF. The CDR3, as DNA: TGTGCCAGCTCACCCCTAGCGACAGTTGACTCTGGGGCCAACGTCCTGACTTTC. V gene TRBV18 combines with J gene TRBJ2-6; D might be TRBD2 (6 bases). The CDR3 covers 18 residues. Germline V lookup: CDR1 KGHSH, CDR2 LQKENI. The V end lost 3 bases, the J end lost 0 bases, and 15 bases lay between the germline ends.

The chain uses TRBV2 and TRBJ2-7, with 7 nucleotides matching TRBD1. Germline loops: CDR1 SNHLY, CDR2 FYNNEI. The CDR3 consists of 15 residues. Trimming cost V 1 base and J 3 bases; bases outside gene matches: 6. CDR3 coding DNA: TGTGCCAGCAGTGAAGGCCCAGGGGGAATCTACGAGCAGTACTTC. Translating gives CASSEGPGGIYEQYF.

CDR3 nucleotides: TGTGCCTCGGGACAGACCTACGAGCAGTACTTC. Translating gives CASGQTYEQYF. The genes are TRBV2 and TRBJ2-7; 7 nucleotides match TRBD1. The CDR3 has 11 residues. Trimming took 11 bases from V and 2 from J; bases not matched to a gene: 3. CDR1 is SNHLY, CDR2 FYNNEI, per germline.

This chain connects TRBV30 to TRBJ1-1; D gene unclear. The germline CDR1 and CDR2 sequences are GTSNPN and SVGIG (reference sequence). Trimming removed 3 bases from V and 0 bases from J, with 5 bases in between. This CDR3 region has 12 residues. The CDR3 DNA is TGTGCCTGGAGATACTTGAACACTGAAGCTTTCTTT. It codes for CAWRYLNTEAFF.

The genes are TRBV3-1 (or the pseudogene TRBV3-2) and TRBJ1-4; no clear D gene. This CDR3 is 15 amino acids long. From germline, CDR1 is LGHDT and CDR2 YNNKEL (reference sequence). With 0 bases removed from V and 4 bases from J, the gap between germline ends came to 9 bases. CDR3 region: CASSQERQVNEKLFF. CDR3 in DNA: TGTGCCAGCAGCCAAGAACGGCAGGTTAATGAAAAACTGTTTTTT.

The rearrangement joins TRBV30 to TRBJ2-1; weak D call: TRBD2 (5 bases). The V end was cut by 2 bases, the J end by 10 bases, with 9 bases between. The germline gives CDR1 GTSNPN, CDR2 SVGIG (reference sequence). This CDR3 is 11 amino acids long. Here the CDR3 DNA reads TGTGCCTGGAGTTTCAGGAGGGAGCAGTTCTTC. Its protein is CAWSFRREQFF.